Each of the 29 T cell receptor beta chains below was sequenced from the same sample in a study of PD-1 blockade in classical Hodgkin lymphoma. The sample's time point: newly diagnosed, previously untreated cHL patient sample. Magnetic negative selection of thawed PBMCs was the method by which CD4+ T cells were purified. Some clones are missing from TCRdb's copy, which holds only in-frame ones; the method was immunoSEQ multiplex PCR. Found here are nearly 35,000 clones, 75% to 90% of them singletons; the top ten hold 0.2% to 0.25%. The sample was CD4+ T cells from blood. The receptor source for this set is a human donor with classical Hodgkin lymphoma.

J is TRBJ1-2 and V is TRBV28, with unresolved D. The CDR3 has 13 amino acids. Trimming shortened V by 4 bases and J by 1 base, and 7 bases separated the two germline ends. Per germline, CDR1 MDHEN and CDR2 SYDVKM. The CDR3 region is CASSSPFNYGYTF. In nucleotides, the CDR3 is TGTGCCAGCAGTTCTCCATTTAACTATGGCTACACCTTC.

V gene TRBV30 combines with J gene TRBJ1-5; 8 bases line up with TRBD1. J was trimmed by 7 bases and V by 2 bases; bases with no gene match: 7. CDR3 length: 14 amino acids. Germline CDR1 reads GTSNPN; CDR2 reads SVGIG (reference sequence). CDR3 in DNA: TGTGCCTGGAGTCCCCGGACAGGGCGCCAGCCCCAGCATTTT. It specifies CAWSPRTGRQPQHF.

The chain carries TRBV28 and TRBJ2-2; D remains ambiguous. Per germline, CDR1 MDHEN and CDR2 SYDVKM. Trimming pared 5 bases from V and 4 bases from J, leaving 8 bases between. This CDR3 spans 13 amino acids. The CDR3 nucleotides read TGTGCCAGCAGTACCACAGCCACCGGGGAGCTGTTTTTT. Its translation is CASSTTATGELFF.

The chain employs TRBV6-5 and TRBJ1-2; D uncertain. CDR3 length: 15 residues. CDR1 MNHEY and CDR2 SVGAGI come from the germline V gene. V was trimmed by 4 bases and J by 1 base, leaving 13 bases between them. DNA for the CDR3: TGTGCCAGCAGTTCCGCCCGGGCAGATAACTATGGCTACACCTTC. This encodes CASSSARADNYGYTF.

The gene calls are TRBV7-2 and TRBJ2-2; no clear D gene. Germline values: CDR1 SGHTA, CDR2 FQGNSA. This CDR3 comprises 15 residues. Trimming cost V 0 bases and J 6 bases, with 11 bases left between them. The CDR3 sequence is CASSLARSGAGELFF. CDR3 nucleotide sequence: TGTGCCAGCAGCTTAGCTCGCTCTGGGGCCGGGGAGCTGTTTTTT.

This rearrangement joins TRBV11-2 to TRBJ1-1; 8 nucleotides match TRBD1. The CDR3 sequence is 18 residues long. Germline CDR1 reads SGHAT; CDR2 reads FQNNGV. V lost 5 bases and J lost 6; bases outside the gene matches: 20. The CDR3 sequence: CASSPQDGAGTGKAEAFF. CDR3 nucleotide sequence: TGTGCCAGCAGCCCCCAGGACGGCGCCGGGACAGGTAAGGCTGAAGCTTTCTTT.

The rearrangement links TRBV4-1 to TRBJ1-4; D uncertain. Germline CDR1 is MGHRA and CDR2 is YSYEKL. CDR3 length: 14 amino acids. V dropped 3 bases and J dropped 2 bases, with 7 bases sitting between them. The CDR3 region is CASSQGLTNEKLFF. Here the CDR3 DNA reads TGCGCCAGCAGCCAGGGTCTGACTAATGAAAAACTGTTTTTT.

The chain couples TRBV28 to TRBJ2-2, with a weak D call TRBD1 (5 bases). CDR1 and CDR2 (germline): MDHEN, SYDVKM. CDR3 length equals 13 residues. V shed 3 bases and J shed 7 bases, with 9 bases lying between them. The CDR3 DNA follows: TGTGCCAGCAGTTTCCGACAGTACGGGGAGCTGTTTTTT. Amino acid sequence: CASSFRQYGELFF.

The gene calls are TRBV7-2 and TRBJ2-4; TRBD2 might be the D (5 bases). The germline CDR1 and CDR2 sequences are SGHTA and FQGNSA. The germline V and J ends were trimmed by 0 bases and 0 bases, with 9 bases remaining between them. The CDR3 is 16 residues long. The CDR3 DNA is TGTGCCAGCAGCTTAGCAGGGAGCCAAGCCAAAAACATTCAGTACTTC. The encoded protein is CASSLAGSQAKNIQYF. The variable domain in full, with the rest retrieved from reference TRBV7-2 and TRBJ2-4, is GAGVSQSPSNKVTEKGKDVELRCDPISGHTALYWYRQSLGQGLEFLIYFQGNSAPDKSGLPSDRFSAERTGGSVSTLTIQRTQQEDSAVYLCASSLAGSQAKNIQYFGAGTRLSVL.

The CDR3 DNA is TGTGCCAGTAGCCAACAGGGGGTTACGAACACTGAAGCTTTCTTT. Translating it yields CASSQQGVTNTEAFF. The rearrangement links TRBV19 to TRBJ1-1; 8 bases line up with TRBD1. V lost 6 bases and J lost 1; bases outside the gene matches: 7. The CDR3 consists of 15 residues. Germline V lookup: CDR1 LNHDA, CDR2 SQIVND (reference sequence).

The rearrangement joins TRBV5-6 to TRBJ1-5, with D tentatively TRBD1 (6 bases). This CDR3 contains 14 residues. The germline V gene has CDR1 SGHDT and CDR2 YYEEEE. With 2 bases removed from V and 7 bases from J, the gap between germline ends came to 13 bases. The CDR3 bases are TGTGCCAGCAGCTTACTACAGGGTGGACAGCCCCAGCATTTT. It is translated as CASSLLQGGQPQHF.

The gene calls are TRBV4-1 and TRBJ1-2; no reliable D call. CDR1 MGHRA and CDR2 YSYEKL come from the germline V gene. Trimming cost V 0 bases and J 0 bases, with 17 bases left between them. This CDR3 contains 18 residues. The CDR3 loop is CASSQDPSSVRPNYGYTF. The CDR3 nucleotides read TGCGCCAGCAGCCAAGACCCGTCGAGCGTCCGACCTAACTATGGCTACACCTTC.

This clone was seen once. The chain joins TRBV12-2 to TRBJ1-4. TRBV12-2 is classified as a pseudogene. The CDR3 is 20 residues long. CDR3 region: CASRLALRGESSVTNEKLFF. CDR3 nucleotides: TGTGCAAGTCGCTTAGCGCTTAGGGGGGAATCATCTGTAACTAATGAAAAACTGTTTTTT.

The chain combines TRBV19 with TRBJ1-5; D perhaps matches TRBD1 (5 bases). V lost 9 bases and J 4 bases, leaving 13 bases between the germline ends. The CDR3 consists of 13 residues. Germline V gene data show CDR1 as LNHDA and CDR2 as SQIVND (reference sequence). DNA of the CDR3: TGTGCCAGCCTGGGGGTTGGAAATCAGCCCCAGCATTTT. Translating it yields CASLGVGNQPQHF.

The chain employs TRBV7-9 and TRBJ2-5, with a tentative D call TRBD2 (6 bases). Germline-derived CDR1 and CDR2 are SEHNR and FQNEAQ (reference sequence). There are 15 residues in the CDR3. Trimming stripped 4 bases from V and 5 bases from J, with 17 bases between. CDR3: CASSSRGTPRETQYF. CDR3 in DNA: TGTGCCAGCAGCTCGAGAGGGACTCCCAGGGAGACCCAGTACTTC.

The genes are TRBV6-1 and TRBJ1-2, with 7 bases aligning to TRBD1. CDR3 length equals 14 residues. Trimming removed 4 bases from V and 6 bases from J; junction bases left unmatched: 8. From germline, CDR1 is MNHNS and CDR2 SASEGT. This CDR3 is CASSGQGGIDGYTF. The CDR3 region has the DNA TGTGCCAGCAGTGGACAGGGAGGGATTGATGGCTACACCTTC.

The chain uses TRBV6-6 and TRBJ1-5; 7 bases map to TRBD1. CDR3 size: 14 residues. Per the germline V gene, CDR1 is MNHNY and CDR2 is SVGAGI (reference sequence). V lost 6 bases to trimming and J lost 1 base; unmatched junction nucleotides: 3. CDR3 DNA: TGTGCCAGCAGACCAGGGGGGAGCAATCAGCCCCAGCATTTT. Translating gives CASRPGGSNQPQHF.

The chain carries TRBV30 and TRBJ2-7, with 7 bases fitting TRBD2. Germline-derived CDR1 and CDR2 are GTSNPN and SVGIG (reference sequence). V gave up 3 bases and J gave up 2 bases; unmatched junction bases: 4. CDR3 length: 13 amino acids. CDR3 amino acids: CAWSGLGPYEQYF. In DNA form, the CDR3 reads TGTGCCTGGAGCGGACTAGGTCCCTACGAGCAGTACTTC.

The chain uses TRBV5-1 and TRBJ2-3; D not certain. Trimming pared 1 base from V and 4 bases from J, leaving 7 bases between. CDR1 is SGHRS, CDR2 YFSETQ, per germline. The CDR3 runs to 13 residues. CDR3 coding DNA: TGCGCCAGCAGCTTGACTACCCCAGATACGCAGTATTTT. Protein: CASSLTTPDTQYF.

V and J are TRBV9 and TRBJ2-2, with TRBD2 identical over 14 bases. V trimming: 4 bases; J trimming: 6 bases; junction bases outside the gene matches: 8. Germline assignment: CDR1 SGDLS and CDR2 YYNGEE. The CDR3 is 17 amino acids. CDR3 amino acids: CASSSRGLAGGSGELFF. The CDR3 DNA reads TGTGCCAGCAGCTCCCGAGGACTAGCGGGAGGCTCCGGGGAGCTGTTTTTT.

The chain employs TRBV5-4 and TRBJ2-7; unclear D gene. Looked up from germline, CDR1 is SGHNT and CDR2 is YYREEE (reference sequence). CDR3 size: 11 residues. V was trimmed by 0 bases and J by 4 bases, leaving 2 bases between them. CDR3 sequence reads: CASSLEYEQYF. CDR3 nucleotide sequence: TGTGCCAGCAGCTTGGAGTACGAGCAGTACTTC.

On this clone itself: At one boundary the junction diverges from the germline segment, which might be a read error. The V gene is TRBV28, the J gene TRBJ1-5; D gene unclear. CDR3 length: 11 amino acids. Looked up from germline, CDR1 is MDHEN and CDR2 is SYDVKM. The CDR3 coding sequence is TGTGCCAGCAGTTTAAGGGATCCAATGGATTTT. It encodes CASSLRDPMDF. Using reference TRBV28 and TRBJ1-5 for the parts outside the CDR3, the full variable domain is DVKVTQSSRYLVKRTGEKVFLECVQDMDHENMFWYRQDPGLGLRLIYFSYDVKMKEKGDIPEGYSVSREKKERFSLILESASTNQTSMYLCASSLRDPMDFGDGTRLSIL.

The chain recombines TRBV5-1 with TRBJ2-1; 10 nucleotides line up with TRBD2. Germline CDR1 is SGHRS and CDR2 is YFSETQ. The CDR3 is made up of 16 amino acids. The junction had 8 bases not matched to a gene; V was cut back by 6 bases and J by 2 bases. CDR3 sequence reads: CASTASSGSTYNEQFF. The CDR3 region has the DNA TGCGCCAGCACCGCTTCTAGCGGGAGTACCTACAATGAGCAGTTCTTC.

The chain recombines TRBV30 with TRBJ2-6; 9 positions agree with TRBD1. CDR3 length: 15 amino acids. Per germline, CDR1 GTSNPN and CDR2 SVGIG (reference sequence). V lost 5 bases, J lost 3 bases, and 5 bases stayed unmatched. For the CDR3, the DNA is TGTGCCTGGGGCACAGGGGGCAGTGGGGCCAACGTCCTGACTTTC. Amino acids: CAWGTGGSGANVLTF.

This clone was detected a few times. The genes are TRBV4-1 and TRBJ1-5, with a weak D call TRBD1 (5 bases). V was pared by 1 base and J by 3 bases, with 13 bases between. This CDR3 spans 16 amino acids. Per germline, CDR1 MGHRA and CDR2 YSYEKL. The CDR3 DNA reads TGCGCCAGCAGCCAAGCGGGGGGAGGGAACAATCAGCCCCAGCATTTT. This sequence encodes CASSQAGGGNNQPQHF.

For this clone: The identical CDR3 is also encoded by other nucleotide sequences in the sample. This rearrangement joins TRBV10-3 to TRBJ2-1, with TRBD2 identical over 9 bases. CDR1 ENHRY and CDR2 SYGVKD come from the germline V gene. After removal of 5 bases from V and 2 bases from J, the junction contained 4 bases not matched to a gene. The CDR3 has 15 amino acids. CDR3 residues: CAISSTSGAYNEQFF. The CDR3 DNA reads TGTGCCATCAGTTCGACTAGCGGCGCCTACAATGAGCAGTTCTTC.

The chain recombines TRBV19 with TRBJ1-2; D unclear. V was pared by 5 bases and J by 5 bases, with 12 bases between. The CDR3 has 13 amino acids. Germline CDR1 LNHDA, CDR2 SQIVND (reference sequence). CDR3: CASSGQLRYGYTF. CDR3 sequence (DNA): TGTGCCAGTAGTGGGCAGCTTAGATATGGCTACACCTTC. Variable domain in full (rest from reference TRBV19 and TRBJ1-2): DGGITQSPKYLFRKEGQNVTLSCEQNLNHDAMYWYRQDPGQGLRLIYYSQIVNDFQKGDIAEGYSVSREKKESFPLTVTSAQKNPTAFYLCASSGQLRYGYTFGSGTRLTVV.

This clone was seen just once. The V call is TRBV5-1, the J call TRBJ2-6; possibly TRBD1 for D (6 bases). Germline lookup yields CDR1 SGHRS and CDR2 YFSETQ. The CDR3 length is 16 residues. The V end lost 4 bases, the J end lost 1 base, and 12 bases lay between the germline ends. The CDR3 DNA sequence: TGCGCCAGCAGCATGAGGACAGATTCTGGGGCCAACGTCCTGACTTTC. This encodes CASSMRTDSGANVLTF.

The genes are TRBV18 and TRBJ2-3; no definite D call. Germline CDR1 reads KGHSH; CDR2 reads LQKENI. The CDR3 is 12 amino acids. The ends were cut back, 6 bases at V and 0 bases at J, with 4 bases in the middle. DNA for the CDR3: TGTGCCAGCTCGACGAGCACAGATACGCAGTATTTT. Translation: CASSTSTDTQYF.